The clone carrying this TCR beta chain was seen a few times. The antigen is unknown. Generated by immunoSEQ multiplex PCR, the TCRdb table keeps only in-frame clones and is missing some. The data show roughly 100,000 clones, with around nine tenths seen just once and roughly a sixth held by the top ten. This sample was included in a study of identifying expanded T cells in peripheral blood. The study, taken as a whole, reports: Across healthy donors, higher total template counts meant significantly greater approximately two-week count variance. Over around two and four weeks, about 15 and 19 clones changed, versus 1.2 between replicates.

Collection occurred without any documented infections or immune events in donors. CDR1 is SGHTA, CDR2 FQGNSA, per germline. The V end was cut by 4 bases, the J end by 7 bases, with 8 bases between. The CDR3 spans 12 residues. Sequences were obtained from blood. The TCR comes from a person between 18 and 69 years old in good health. The genes are TRBV7-2 and TRBJ2-1, with a possible D match to TRBD1 (5 bases). In DNA form, the CDR3 reads TGTGCCAGCAGCTCCACAGGAAATGAGCAGTTCTTC. Translation: CASSSTGNEQFF.